These 26 T cell receptor beta chains were sequenced from one sample in a study of shared clonotypes between healthy human individuals. This table comes from immunoSEQ multiplex PCR, and its TCRdb copy is limited to in-frame clones, with some not included. Altogether roughly 2,000,000 clones are present, about 94% being singletons, with the ten largest covering around 1.8%. Naive CD8 isolation took CD45RO-negative cells positively selected for CCR7 and excluded terminally differentiated effector memory CD45RA+ cells. Sequenced sample: naive CD8+ T cells from PBMCs. All receptors derive from a man in his late teens or twenties in good health. Some clones in this sample may be carry-over from other donors' samples.

With regard to this clone: The identical CDR3 is also encoded by other nucleotide sequences in the sample. V usage is TRBV18 and J usage is TRBJ2-7; 9 nucleotides agree with TRBD1. Germline V lookup: CDR1 KGHSH, CDR2 LQKENI. V shed 3 bases, J shed 1 base, and the junction held 4 bases outside the gene matches. This CDR3 comprises 15 residues. The CDR3 protein is CASSPPGQGSYEQYF. The DNA for the CDR3 is TGTGCCAGCTCACCTCCGGGACAGGGATCCTACGAGCAGTACTTC.

About this clone: Other DNA variants within this sample encode the same CDR3. This chain links TRBV6-5 with TRBJ2-5, with 9 bases identical to TRBD1. The J call may be in error: the DNA end matches TRBJ2-7 better. The germline V gene has CDR1 MNHEY and CDR2 SVGAGI. The CDR3 sequence is 15 residues long. The CDR3 reads CASSPGQGSSYEQYF. CDR3 in DNA: TGTGCCAGCAGTCCCGGACAGGGGAGCTCCTACGAGCAGTACTTC.

Concerning this clone itself: Other DNA sequences in the same sample also yield this CDR3. The genes are TRBV7-9 and TRBJ2-5, with D perhaps TRBD1 (6 bases). The CDR3 spans 14 residues. Trimming pared 5 bases from V and 0 bases from J, leaving 10 bases between. Looked up from germline, CDR1 is SEHNR and CDR2 is FQNEAQ (reference sequence). Here the CDR3 DNA reads TGTGCCAGCAGCCCTCGGGACAACCAAGAGACCCAGTACTTC. Residues: CASSPRDNQETQYF.

Concerning this clone itself: This CDR3 is also generated by other DNA sequences in the sample. The gene calls are TRBV19 and TRBJ2-7; 7 bases are shared with TRBD2. Trimming at V came to 9 bases and at J to 1 base, leaving 6 bases not matched to a gene. Germline loops: CDR1 LNHDA, CDR2 SQIVND (reference sequence). This CDR3 has 13 residues. Written as DNA, the CDR3 is TGTGCCAGCCGCCCAGCGGGGTCCTACGAGCAGTACTTC. It encodes CASRPAGSYEQYF.

V usage is TRBV5-1 and J usage is TRBJ1-4; the match to TRBD1 covers 7 bases. V was clipped by 1 base and J by 8 bases; unmatched bases: 5. CDR3 length: 14 amino acids. In germline, CDR1 is SGHRS, CDR2 YFSETQ. The CDR3 DNA sequence: TGCGCCAGCAGCTTGAGAGGGGGCAAGGAAAAACTGTTTTTT. It yields the protein CASSLRGGKEKLFF.

This clone was seen just once. The J gene is TRBJ2-7, the V gene TRBV6-1; D gene unclear. Trimming removed 7 bases from V and 0 bases from J, with 28 bases in between. Germline V gives CDR1 MNHNS, CDR2 SASEGT. The CDR3 runs 19 residues. The CDR3 is CASTDMGPGLVSSSYEQYF. The CDR3 region has the DNA TGTGCCAGCACTGATATGGGTCCAGGTTTAGTCTCTAGCTCCTACGAGCAGTACTTC.

V is TRBV28 and J is TRBJ1-1, with TRBD1 matching over 12 bases. CDR1 MDHEN and CDR2 SYDVKM come from the germline V gene. V shed 5 bases and J 11 bases; nucleotides not matched to a gene: 12. CDR3 length: 15 residues. CDR3: CASSTPRGQGAGAFF. CDR3 in DNA: TGTGCCAGCAGTACTCCGAGGGGACAGGGGGCAGGGGCTTTCTTT.

This clone was seen a few times. The CDR3 nucleotides are TGCAGCGTTGAATACGAAGTGAACACTGAAGCTTTCTTT. The encoded protein is CSVEYEVNTEAFF. The chain has TRBV29-1 and TRBJ1-1; unclear D gene. This CDR3 region has 13 residues. The V end lost 2 bases, the J end lost 0 bases, and 7 bases lay between the germline ends. CDR1 SQVTM and CDR2 ANQGSEA come from the germline V gene.

J is TRBJ1-5 and V is TRBV4-1; TRBD1 aligns across 8 bases. Per germline, CDR1 MGHRA and CDR2 YSYEKL. This CDR3 contains 15 residues. The J segment lost 7 bases and the V segment lost 1 base, leaving 6 bases of the junction unmatched. The CDR3 nucleotides are TGCGCCAGCAGCCAAGGGACAGGGATGCGGCAGCCCCAGCATTTT. Its protein is CASSQGTGMRQPQHF.

V gene TRBV10-3 combines with J gene TRBJ1-2, with D unclear. Germline values: CDR1 ENHRY, CDR2 SYGVKD. The CDR3 totals 15 residues. Trimming removed 5 bases from V and 5 bases from J, with 18 bases in between. The CDR3 reads CAISRGGVHPYGYTF. The CDR3 DNA sequence: TGTGCCATCAGTCGGGGTGGGGTGCACCCATATGGCTACACCTTC.

The V call is TRBV5-6, the J call TRBJ1-2, with D hard to call. The CDR3 length is 16 residues. The V gene's germline CDR1 is SGHDT and CDR2 YYEEEE. The V gene lost 2 bases and the J gene lost 2 bases, with 16 bases spanning the gap. This CDR3 reads CASSLGGIRGNYGYTF. DNA for the CDR3: TGTGCCAGCAGCTTAGGAGGCATTAGAGGGAACTATGGCTACACCTTC.

The gene calls are TRBV14 and TRBJ2-6, with 8 positions matching TRBD2. The germline CDR1 and CDR2 sequences are SGHDN and FVKESK. Trimming took 1 base from V and 4 from J; bases not matched to a gene: 12. The CDR3 extends over 19 amino acids. The chain's CDR3 is CASSQAGLAHSWGANVLTF. DNA for the CDR3: TGTGCCAGCAGCCAAGCTGGACTAGCTCATTCCTGGGGGGCCAACGTCCTGACTTTC.

In DNA form, the CDR3 reads TGTGCCAGCAGCTTTGGGACAACCCTGAAGACCCAGTACTTC. It codes for CASSFGTTLKTQYF. The chain uses TRBV5-6 and TRBJ2-5; D is possibly TRBD1 (6 bases). The CDR3 totals 14 residues. Trimming cost V 2 bases and J 6 bases, with 14 bases left between them. The germline V gene encodes CDR1 SGHDT and CDR2 YYEEEE. Full variable domain (missing parts from reference TRBV5-6 and TRBJ2-5): DAGVTQSPTHLIKTRGQQVTLRCSPKSGHDTVSWYQQALGQGPQFIFQYYEEEERQRGNFPDRFSGHQFPNYSSELNVNALLLGDSALYLCASSFGTTLKTQYFGPGTRLLVL.

In DNA, the CDR3 is TGTGCCAGCGCTGAGGACAGGGGTAGGCAGACCCAGTACTTC. Translation: CASAEDRGRQTQYF. This rearrangement joins TRBV28 to TRBJ2-5, with 9 bases that match TRBD1. The V and J ends lost 8 bases and 6 bases, in that order; junction bases with no gene match: 10. Germline V gene data show CDR1 as MDHEN and CDR2 as SYDVKM. This CDR3 has 14 amino acids.

The rearrangement uses TRBV10-3 and TRBJ1-1; D is ambiguous. The length of the CDR3 is 13 residues. The V end was cut by 0 bases, the J end by 7 bases, with 9 bases between. The germline V gene encodes CDR1 ENHRY and CDR2 SYGVKD. CDR3 DNA: TGTGCCATCAGTGAGTCCTTAACAGATGAAGCTTTCTTT. Translated: CAISESLTDEAFF.

A note on this clone: The sample contains more than one DNA sequence encoding this CDR3. This sequence joins TRBV27 and TRBJ2-1; D gene ambiguous. Germline CDR1 and CDR2: MNHEY and SMNVEV (reference sequence). The V end lost 5 bases, the J end lost 7 bases, and 12 bases lay between the germline ends. CDR3 length: 13 residues. The CDR3 reads CASSLSGFNEQFF. In DNA form, the CDR3 reads TGTGCCAGCAGTCTTTCGGGTTTTAATGAGCAGTTCTTC.

Notes on this clone: Other nucleotide sequences in the sample specify the same CDR3. The chain links TRBV27 to TRBJ2-1; no reliable D call. The CDR3 length is 15 residues. V shed 2 bases and J shed 2 bases, with 10 bases lying between them. The germline V gene has CDR1 MNHEY and CDR2 SMNVEV (reference sequence). CDR3 nucleotides: TGTGCCAGCAGTTTAGGTCTTTTACCCTACAATGAGCAGTTCTTC. It is translated as CASSLGLLPYNEQFF.

The rearrangement joins TRBV9 to TRBJ2-4, with 7 nucleotides matching TRBD1. The junction had 8 bases not matched to a gene; V was cut back by 4 bases and J by 7 bases. The CDR3 extends over 14 amino acids. From germline, CDR1 is SGDLS and CDR2 YYNGEE. CDR3 bases: TGTGCCAGCAGCCTTCAGGGGGATGGGAACATTCAGTACTTC. It encodes CASSLQGDGNIQYF.

The genes are TRBV27 and TRBJ2-3; D may be TRBD1 (6 bases). This CDR3 is built from 13 residues. Looked up from germline, CDR1 is MNHEY and CDR2 is SMNVEV (reference sequence). Trimming took off 6 bases at V and 6 bases at J, with 13 bases between the two ends. The CDR3 reads CASRATGMDTQYF. CDR3 DNA: TGTGCCAGCAGGGCCACAGGGATGGATACGCAGTATTTT.

The CDR3 DNA reads as TGTGCCAGCAGCTCCCTAGCGGAGGGGGCGAATGAGCAGTTCTTC. Its translation is CASSSLAEGANEQFF. The rearrangement uses TRBV13 and TRBJ2-1; D is perhaps TRBD1 or TRBD2 (7 bases each). Germline V gives CDR1 PRHDT, CDR2 FYEKMQ (reference sequence). The CDR3 loop spans 15 amino acids. Trimming removed 4 bases from V and 7 bases from J, with 17 bases in between.

The gene calls are TRBV4-2 and TRBJ2-7; no clear D. The CDR3 is 13 amino acids. Trimming left V 1 base short and J 3 bases short, with 7 bases between. Germline V lookup: CDR1 LGHNA, CDR2 YNFKEQ. The CDR3 here is CASSQAPFYEQYF. As DNA, the CDR3 is TGTGCCAGCAGCCAAGCCCCCTTCTACGAGCAGTACTTC.

This sequence joins TRBV27 and TRBJ2-3, with D possibly TRBD2 on 5 matching bases. The CDR3 sequence is 14 residues long. V was trimmed by 9 bases and J by 2 bases, leaving 15 bases between them. Germline-derived CDR1 and CDR2 are MNHEY and SMNVEV (reference sequence). The CDR3: CASGAVATTDTQYF. The DNA for the CDR3 is TGTGCCAGTGGAGCGGTCGCCACCACAGATACGCAGTATTTT.

The chain employs TRBV11-2 and TRBJ2-7; D is ambiguous. Germline V lookup: CDR1 SGHAT, CDR2 FQNNGV. The ends were cut back, 1 base at V and 4 bases at J, with 5 bases in the middle. This CDR3 comprises 12 residues. The CDR3 nucleotides read TGTGCCAGCAGCTTAGGTGAATACGAGCAGTACTTC. Amino acids: CASSLGEYEQYF.

This rearrangement joins TRBV2 to TRBJ1-2, with TRBD1 matching 8 bases. The CDR3 contains 17 residues. Per germline, CDR1 SNHLY and CDR2 FYNNEI. Trimming took 0 bases from V and 3 from J; bases not matched to a gene: 9. CDR3 sequence (DNA): TGTGCCAGCAGTGAAGCTGCAGGGGGCAACATGGACTATGGCTACACCTTC. The encoded protein is CASSEAAGGNMDYGYTF.

The rearrangement links TRBV11-2 to TRBJ2-2; D is unclear. Germline lookup yields CDR1 SGHAT and CDR2 FQNNGV. V was cut by 0 bases and J by 3 bases, with 8 bases left in between. The CDR3 runs to 15 residues. Here the CDR3 reads CASSLETVYTGELFF. CDR3 DNA sequence: TGTGCCAGCAGCTTAGAGACGGTGTACACCGGGGAGCTGTTTTTT.

The chain carries TRBV29-1 and TRBJ2-5; D is perhaps TRBD1 (5 bases). Per the germline V gene, CDR1 is SQVTM and CDR2 is ANQGSEA. The V end lost 3 bases, the J end lost 3 bases, and 11 bases lay between the germline ends. The CDR3 is 13 residues long. The CDR3 protein is CSVEKGFEETQYF. As DNA, the CDR3 is TGCAGCGTTGAGAAGGGGTTCGAAGAGACCCAGTACTTC.